The T cell receptor (beta chain) under discussion was sequenced for a study of metastatic and nonmetastatic thyroid tumors. On the study more broadly: Across peripheral blood and tumor or nodule tissue samples taken from malignant and benign thyroid patients, the repertoires were compared with one another.

Study results and caveats: Reportedly, malignant thyroid tumors had significantly higher TCR beta diversity than benign nodules, in blood and tumor.

The authors' processing: The study's classifier, a distant-metastasis tool for papillary thyroid cancer, was built using CDR3 differences across clinicopathological groups. TCRdb used MiXCR to call clones anew from the PCR reads. The V and J calls, along with clone size, are taken from TCRdb and not from the paper's own processing. The profile covers around 23,000 clones, with about a quarter appearing a single time and more than 15% taken by the ten largest. Each patient went into thyroid surgery without having received any treatment. Germline values: CDR1 SGHDT, CDR2 YYEEEE. V lost 1 base and J 9 bases, leaving 14 bases between the germline ends. This CDR3 contains 14 residues. About this clone itself: Its antigen is undetermined.

Sequenced input: blood. The origin of this receptor is a female donor with papillary thyroid cancer or a benign thyroid nodule (not recorded which). Some clones in this sample may be carry-over from other donors' samples. This chain joins TRBV5-6 and TRBJ1-3; no firm D call. The CDR3 nucleotides are TGTGCCAGCAGCTTGCTCGGTGAAGTACTCACCATATATTTT. This gives the protein CASSLLGEVLTIYF.